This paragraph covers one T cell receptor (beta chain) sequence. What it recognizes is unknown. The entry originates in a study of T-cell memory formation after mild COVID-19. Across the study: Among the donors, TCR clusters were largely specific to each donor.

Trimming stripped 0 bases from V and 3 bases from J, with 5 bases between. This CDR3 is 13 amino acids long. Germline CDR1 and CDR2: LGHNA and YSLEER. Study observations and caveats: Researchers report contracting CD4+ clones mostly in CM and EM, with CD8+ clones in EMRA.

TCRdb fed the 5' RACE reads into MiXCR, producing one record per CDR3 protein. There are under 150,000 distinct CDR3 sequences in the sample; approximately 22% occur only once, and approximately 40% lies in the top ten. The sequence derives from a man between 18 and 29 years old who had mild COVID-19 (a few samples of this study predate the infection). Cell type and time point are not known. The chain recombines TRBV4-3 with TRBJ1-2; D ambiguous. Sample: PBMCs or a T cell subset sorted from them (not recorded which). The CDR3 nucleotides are TGCGCCAGCAGCCAAGAGAATGACTATGGCTACACCTTC. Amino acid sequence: CASSQENDYGYTF.